The present entry profiles one T cell receptor (beta chain) with its context. Its target is unknown. V dropped 1 base and J dropped 1 base, with 13 bases sitting between them. CDR3 size: 17 residues. The germline V gene has CDR1 SGHTA and CDR2 FQGNSA. The sample comes from a study of cytomegalovirus exposure and HLA in healthy donors. Study findings and constraints: An analysis was carried out at a later point. It showed that HLA-associated TCR beta chains were more clonally expanded than equally common non-associated chains. In presence/absence analyses, roughly uniform sequencing depth across donors was assumed.

The PCR had 60 Vbeta and 13 Jbeta primers. Produced via immunoSEQ multiplex PCR; TCRdb's table is partial and in-frame only. Of 65,000 or so clones detected, roughly 80% appear once; the ten largest clones hold roughly 3.4%. The clonotype was recovered from a woman between 40 and 50 years old in good health and CMV-seropositive. The V and J genes are TRBV7-2 and TRBJ2-2, with unresolved D. Sequencing used PBMCs. CDR3 residues: CASSLGFSFLNTGELFF. DNA of the CDR3: TGTGCCAGCAGCTTAGGTTTTTCGTTTCTGAACACCGGGGAGCTGTTTTTT. Together with reference TRBV7-2 and TRBJ2-2, the CDR3 gives the full variable domain: GAGVSQSPSNKVTEKGKDVELRCDPISGHTALYWYRQSLGQGLEFLIYFQGNSAPDKSGLPSDRFSAERTGGSVSTLTIQRTQQEDSAVYLCASSLGFSFLNTGELFFGEGSRLTVL.